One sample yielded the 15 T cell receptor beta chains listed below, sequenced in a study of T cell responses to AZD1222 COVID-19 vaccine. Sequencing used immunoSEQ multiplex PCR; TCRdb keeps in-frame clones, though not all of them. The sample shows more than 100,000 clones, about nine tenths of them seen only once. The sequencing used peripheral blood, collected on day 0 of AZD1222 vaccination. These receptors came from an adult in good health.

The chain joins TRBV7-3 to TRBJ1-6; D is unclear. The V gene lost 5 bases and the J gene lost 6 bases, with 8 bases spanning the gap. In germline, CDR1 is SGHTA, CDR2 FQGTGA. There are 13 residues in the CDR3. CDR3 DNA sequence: TGTGCCAGCAGCCCCGGACCTAATTCACCCCTCCACTTT. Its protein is CASSPGPNSPLHF.

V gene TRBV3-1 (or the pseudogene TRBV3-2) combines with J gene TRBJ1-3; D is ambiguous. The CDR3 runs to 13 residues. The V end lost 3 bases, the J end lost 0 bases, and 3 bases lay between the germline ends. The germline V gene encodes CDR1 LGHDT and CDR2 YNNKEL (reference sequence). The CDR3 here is CASSQDSGNTIYF. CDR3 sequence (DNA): TGTGCCAGCAGCCAGGACTCTGGAAACACCATATATTTT.

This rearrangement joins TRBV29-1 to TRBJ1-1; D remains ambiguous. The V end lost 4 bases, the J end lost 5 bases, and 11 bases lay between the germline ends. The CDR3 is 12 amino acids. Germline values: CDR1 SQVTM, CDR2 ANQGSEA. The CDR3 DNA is TGCAGCGTTGCGTCAGTGGGAACTGAAGCTTTCTTT. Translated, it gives CSVASVGTEAFF.

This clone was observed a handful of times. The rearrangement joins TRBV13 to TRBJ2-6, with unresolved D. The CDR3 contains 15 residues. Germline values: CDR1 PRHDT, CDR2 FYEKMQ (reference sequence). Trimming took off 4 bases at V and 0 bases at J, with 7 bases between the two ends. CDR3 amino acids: CASSSYYSGANVLTF. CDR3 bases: TGTGCCAGCAGCTCCTACTACTCTGGGGCCAACGTCCTGACTTTC.

The chain's CDR3 is CASSSHSAGVTGELFF. As DNA, the CDR3 is TGTGCCAGCAGCTCCCACTCGGCAGGGGTTACCGGGGAGCTGTTTTTT. The rearrangement links TRBV5-4 to TRBJ2-2; possible D gene TRBD1, 6 bases. The CDR3 has 16 residues. CDR1 and CDR2 (germline): SGHNT, YYREEE (reference sequence). V was cut by 3 bases and J by 5 bases, with 17 bases left in between.

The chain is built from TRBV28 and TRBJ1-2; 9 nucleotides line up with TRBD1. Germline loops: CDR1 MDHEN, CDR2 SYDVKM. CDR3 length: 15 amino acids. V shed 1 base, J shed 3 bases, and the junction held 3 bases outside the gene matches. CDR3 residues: CASSLSGQGHYGYTF. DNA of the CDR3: TGTGCCAGCAGTTTATCGGGACAGGGACACTATGGCTACACCTTC.

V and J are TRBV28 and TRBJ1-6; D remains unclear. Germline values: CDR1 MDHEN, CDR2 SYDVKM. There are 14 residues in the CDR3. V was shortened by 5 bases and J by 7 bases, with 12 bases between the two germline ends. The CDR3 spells CASSGGILNSPLHF. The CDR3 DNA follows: TGTGCCAGCAGTGGCGGGATCTTAAATTCACCCCTCCACTTT. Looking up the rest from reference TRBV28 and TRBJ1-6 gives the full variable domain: DVKVTQSSRYLVKRTGEKVFLECVQDMDHENMFWYRQDPGLGLRLIYFSYDVKMKEKGDIPEGYSVSREKKERFSLILESASTNQTSMYLCASSGGILNSPLHFGNGTRLTVT.

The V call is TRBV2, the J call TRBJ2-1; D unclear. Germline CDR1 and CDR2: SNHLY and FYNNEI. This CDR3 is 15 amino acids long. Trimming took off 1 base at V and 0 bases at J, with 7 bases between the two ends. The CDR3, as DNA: TGTGCCAGCAGTGAAGAGTCGGCCTCCTACAATGAGCAGTTCTTC. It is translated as CASSEESASYNEQFF.

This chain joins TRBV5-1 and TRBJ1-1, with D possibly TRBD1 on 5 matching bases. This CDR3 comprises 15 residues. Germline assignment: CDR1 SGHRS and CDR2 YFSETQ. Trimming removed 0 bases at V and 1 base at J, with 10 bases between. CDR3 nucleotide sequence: TGCGCCAGCAGCTTGGCGCTAACAGGGAACACTGAAGCTTTCTTT. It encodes CASSLALTGNTEAFF.

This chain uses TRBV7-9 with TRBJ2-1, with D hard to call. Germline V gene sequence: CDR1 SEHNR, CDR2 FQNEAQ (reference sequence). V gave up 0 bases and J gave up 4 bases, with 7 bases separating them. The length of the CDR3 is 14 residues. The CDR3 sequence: CASSLAALYNEQFF. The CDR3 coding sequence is TGTGCCAGCAGCTTAGCGGCCCTTTACAATGAGCAGTTCTTC.

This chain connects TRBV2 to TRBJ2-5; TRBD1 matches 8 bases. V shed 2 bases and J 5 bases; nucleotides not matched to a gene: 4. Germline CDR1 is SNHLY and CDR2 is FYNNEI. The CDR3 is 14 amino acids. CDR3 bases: TGTGCCAGCAGTGAAAGGACAGGGAGGGAGACCCAGTACTTC. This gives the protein CASSERTGRETQYF.

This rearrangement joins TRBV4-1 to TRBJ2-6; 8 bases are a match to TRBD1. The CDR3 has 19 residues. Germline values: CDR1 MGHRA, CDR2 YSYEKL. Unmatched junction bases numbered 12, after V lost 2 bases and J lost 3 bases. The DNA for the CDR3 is TGCGCCAGCAGCCAACATGGACAGGGTTTGTCTGGTGGGGCCAACGTCCTGACTTTC. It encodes CASSQHGQGLSGGANVLTF.

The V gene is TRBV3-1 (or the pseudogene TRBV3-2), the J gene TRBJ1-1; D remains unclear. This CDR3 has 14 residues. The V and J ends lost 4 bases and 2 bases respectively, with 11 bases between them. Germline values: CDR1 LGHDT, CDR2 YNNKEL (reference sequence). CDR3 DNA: TGTGCCAGCAGCCTATTGGCCGGTAACACTGAAGCTTTCTTT. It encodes CASSLLAGNTEAFF.

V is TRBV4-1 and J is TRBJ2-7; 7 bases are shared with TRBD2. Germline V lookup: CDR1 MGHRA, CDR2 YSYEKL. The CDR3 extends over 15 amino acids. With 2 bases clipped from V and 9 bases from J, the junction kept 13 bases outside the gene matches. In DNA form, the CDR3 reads TGCGCCAGCAGCCAAAGGGAGGGGAGTGAAGAGGGGCAGTACTTC. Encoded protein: CASSQREGSEEGQYF.

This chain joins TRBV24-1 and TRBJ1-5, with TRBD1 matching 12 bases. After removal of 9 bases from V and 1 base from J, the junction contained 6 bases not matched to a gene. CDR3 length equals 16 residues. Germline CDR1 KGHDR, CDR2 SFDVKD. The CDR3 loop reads CATQIGTGGSNQPQHF. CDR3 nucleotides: TGTGCCACCCAAATCGGGACAGGGGGCAGCAATCAGCCCCAGCATTTT.